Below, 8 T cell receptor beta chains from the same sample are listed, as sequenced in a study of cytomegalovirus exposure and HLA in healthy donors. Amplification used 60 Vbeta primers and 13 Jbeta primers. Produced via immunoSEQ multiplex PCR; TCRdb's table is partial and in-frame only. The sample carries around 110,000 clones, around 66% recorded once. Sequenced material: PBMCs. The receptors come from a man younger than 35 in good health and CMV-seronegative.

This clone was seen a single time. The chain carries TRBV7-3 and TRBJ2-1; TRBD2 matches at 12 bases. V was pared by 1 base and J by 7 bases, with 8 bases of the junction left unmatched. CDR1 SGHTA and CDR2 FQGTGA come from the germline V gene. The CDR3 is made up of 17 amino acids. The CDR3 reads CASSLNPTSGGFNEQFF. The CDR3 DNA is TGTGCCAGCAGCTTAAACCCGACTAGCGGGGGTTTTAATGAGCAGTTCTTC.

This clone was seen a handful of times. The DNA for the CDR3 is TGTGCCAGCAGCCCTACCCTGGGGGGGGCGGGTGAAAAACTGTTTTTT. Amino acid sequence: CASSPTLGGAGEKLFF. This chain connects TRBV9 to TRBJ1-4; D is possibly TRBD1 (6 bases). Germline V gene lookup returns CDR1 SGDLS and CDR2 YYNGEE. The CDR3 length is 16 residues. Trimming removed 4 bases from V and 7 bases from J, with 20 bases in between.

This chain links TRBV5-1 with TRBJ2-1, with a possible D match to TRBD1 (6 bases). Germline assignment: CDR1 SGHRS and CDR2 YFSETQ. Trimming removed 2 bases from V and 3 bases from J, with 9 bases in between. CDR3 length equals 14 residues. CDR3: CASSFQQGYNEQFF. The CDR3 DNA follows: TGCGCCAGCAGCTTCCAACAGGGCTACAATGAGCAGTTCTTC.

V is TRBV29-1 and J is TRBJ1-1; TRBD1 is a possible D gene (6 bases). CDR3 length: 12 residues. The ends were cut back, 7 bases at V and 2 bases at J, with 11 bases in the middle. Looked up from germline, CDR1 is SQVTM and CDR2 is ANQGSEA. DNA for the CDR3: TGCAGCGGAAAGGACAGCAACACTGAAGCTTTCTTT. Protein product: CSGKDSNTEAFF.

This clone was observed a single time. The CDR3 protein is CASSESGGPSGANVLTF. The CDR3 DNA sequence: TGTGCCAGCAGTGAATCAGGGGGTCCCTCTGGGGCCAACGTCCTGACTTTC. The chain uses TRBV2 and TRBJ2-6; TRBD1 agrees at 7 bases. Per germline, CDR1 SNHLY and CDR2 FYNNEI. The V segment lost 2 bases and the J segment 0 bases; nucleotides outside the gene matches: 4. The CDR3 loop spans 17 amino acids.

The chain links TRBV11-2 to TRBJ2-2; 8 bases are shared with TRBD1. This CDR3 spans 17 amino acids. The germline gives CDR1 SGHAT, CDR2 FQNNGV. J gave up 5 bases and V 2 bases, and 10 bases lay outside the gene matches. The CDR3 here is CASSLLSRGLGTGELFF. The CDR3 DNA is TGTGCCAGCAGCTTACTCTCCAGGGGGCTCGGAACCGGGGAGCTGTTTTTT.

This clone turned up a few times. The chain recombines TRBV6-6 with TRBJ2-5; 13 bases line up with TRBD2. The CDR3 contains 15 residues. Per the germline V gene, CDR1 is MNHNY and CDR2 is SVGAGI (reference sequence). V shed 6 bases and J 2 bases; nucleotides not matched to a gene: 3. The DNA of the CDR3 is TGTGCCAGCAGGGGGACTAGCGGGATACAAGAGACCCAGTACTTC. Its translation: CASRGTSGIQETQYF.

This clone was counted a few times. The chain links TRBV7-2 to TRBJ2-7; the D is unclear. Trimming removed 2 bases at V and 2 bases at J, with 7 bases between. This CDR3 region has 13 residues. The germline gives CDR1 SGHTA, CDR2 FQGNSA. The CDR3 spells CASSLSLTYEQYF. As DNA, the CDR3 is TGTGCCAGCAGCTTAAGCCTCACCTACGAGCAGTACTTC.